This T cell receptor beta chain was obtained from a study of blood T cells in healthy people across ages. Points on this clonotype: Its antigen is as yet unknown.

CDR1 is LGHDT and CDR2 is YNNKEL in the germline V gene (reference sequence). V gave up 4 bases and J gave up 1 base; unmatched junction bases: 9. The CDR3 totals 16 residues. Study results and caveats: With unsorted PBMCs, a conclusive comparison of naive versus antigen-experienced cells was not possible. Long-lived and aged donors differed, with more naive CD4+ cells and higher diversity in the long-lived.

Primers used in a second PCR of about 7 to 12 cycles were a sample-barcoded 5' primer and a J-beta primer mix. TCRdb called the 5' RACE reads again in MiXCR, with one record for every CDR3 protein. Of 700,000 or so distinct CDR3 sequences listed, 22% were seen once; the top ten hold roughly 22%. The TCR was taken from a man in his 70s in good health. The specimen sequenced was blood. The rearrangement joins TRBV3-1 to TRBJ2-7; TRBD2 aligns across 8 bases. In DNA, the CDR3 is TGTGCCAGCAGCCCCCGAGTAGCGGGACTTTCCTACGAGCAGTACTTC. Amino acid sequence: CASSPRVAGLSYEQYF.